The subject of this entry is one T cell receptor beta chain. Its antigen target is currently unknown. No much larger clone exists at a distance of one base, and base qualities are not known. A case-control design nested within a healthcare worker cohort in London, UK, was used, with weekly nasopharyngeal swab PCR tests and blood sampling performed. Healthcare workers were recruited between 23 and 31 March 2020, during the week of the UK lockdown, and were followed weekly for up to 16 weeks. Library generation was performed with 5' RACE. Instrument used: NextSeq 500. Unique molecular identifiers were attached to individual cDNA molecules in the TCR library protocol so that sequencing error and PCR bias could be corrected. Sequencing covered both TCR alpha and beta chains, and within each sample the abundances of alpha and beta sequences were tightly co-correlated. Turning to the authors' computational methods: Decombinator V4 was used to annotate the V gene, J gene and CDR3 of the TCR sequences. TCRs were defined as expanded if a significant change between any two time points was detected under a Poisson model with p below 0.0001. TCR abundances were normalised to the total number of TCRs sequenced per sample and expressed as counts per million. TRAV1-2 paired with TRAJ12, TRAJ20 or TRAJ33 defined MAIT TCRs, while TRAV10 paired with TRAJ18 defined iNKT TCRs. VDJdb, accessed 1 November 2021, was searched for CMV, EBV and SARS-CoV-2 annotated TCRs, excluding TCRs annotated for multiple antigens. In TCRdb, the public reads were trimmed at Q25 with fastp and aligned with MiXCR, with productive beta chains retained. CDR3 protein sequences are deduplicated, and each keeps its most common genes and DNA. None of the V and J calls come from the authors' own analysis; TCRdb made them. The sample includes 75,000 to 90,000 distinct CDR3 sequences, with approximately 6% observed a single time. Jointly, the top ten make up 7.8% of the sample.

The data belong to a study of early T cells in non-severe SARS-CoV-2 infection (dated by TCRdb to about 2021). Study-level background: TCR sequencing used bulk RNA from unsorted whole blood, so alpha and beta chains could not be paired.

Broader findings and caveats from the paper: Matching against VDJdb was skewed toward anti-spike CD8 responses, likely underestimated virus-specific expansions, and missed private and CD4 specificities.

Reading the germline V gene (reference sequence) gives CDR1 MNHEY and CDR2 SMNVEV. The CDR3 starts with the cysteine, ends with the phenylalanine, and has 15 residues. Left in the record is the CDR3 DNA by itself, 45 bases read in frame from the first base. The junction carries 17 bases between V and J, which are trimmed by 3 bases and 6 bases respectively. This receptor was obtained from an adult who was a healthcare worker with PCR-confirmed SARS-CoV-2 infection or an uninfected control (not recorded which). The V and J genes are TRBV27 and TRBJ1-1, with an unclear D gene assignment. The sequenced material came from whole blood. The bases read TGTGCCAGCAGTTTCTCCGGGATCGCTTTTCCTGAAGCTTTCTTT. Its product reads: CASSFSGIAFPEAFF.